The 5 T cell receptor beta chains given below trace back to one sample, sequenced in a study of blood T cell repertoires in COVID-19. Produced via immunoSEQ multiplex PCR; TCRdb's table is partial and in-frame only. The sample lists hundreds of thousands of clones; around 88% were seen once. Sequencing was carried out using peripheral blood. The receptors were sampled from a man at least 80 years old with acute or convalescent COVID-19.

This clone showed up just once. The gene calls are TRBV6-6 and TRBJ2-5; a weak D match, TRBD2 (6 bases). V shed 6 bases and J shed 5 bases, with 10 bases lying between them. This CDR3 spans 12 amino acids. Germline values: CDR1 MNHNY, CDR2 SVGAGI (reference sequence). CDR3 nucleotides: TGTGCCAGCAGACCCAGCGGGGAGACCCAGTACTTC. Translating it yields CASRPSGETQYF.

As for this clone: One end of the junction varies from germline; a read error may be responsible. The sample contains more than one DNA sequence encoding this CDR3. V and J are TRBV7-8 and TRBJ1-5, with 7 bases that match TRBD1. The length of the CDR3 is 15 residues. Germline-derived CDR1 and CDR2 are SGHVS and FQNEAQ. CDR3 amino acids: CASSITGTDNQPQHF. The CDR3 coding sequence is TGTGCCAGCAGCATAACCGGGACAGACAATCAACCCCAGCATTTT.

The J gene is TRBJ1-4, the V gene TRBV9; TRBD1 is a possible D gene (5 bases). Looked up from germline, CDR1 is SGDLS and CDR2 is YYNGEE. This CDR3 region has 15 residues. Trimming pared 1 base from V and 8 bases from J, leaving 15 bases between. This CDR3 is CASSVMGGVKEKLFF. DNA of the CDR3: TGTGCCAGCAGCGTAATGGGGGGAGTTAAAGAAAAACTGTTTTTT. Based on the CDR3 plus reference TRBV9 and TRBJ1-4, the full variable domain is DSGVTQTPKHLITATGQRVTLRCSPRSGDLSVYWYQQSLDQGLQFLIQYYNGEERAKGNILERFSAQQFPDLHSELNLSSLELGDSALYFCASSVMGGVKEKLFFGSGTQLSVL.

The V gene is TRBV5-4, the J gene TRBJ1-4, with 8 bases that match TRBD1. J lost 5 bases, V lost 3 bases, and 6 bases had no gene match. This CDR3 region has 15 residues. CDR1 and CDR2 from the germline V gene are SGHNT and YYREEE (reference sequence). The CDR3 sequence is CASSSLTGENEKLFF. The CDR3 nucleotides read TGTGCCAGCAGCTCGCTGACAGGGGAAAATGAAAAACTGTTTTTT.

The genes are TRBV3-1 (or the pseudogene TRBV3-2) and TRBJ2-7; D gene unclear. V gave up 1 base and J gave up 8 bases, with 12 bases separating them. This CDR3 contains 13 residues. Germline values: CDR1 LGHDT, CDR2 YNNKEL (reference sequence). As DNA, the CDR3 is TGTGCCAGCAGCCAAGGTCCCGGTCTACAGCAGTACTTC. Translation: CASSQGPGLQQYF.